The entry below gives a single T cell receptor beta chain sequence along with its context. Its target is unknown. These data come from a study of response to subunit inactivated influenza vaccine. Findings and caveats of the study: The authors put forward the suggestion that each seasonal influenza vaccination may bring in only a limited number of new T cells.

MiXCR was run by TCRdb on the RT-PCR reads, yielding one entry per CDR3 protein. The sample records hundreds of thousands of distinct CDR3 sequences, approximately 12% being singletons. This clonotype was obtained from a man over 45 who received an inactivated influenza vaccine. The sample was PBMCs from blood, taken on the day of vaccination.

The CDR3 protein is CASSTDGQVVQETQYF. The CDR3 DNA reads TGTGCCAGCAGCACGGACGGTCAGGTCGTCCAAGAGACCCAGTACTTC. This chain connects TRBV7-2 to TRBJ2-5; D call uncertain. Trimming left V 5 bases short and J 1 base short, with 17 bases between. Per germline, CDR1 SGHTA and CDR2 FQGNSA. The CDR3 spans 16 residues.